The 7 T cell receptor beta chains below come from one sample, sequenced in a study of blood T cell repertoires in COVID-19. Libraries were prepared by immunoSEQ multiplex PCR; TCRdb keeps only in-frame clonotypes and omits some of them. The table includes approximately 240,000 clones, around 81% detected once. Input material: peripheral blood. The origin of the receptors is a woman younger than 45 who had recovered from COVID-19.

V and J are TRBV28 and TRBJ2-5, with 12 bases fitting TRBD2. The V and J ends lost 1 base and 5 bases, in that order; junction bases with no gene match: 5. CDR1 and CDR2 (germline): MDHEN, SYDVKM. This CDR3 spans 16 amino acids. CDR3 DNA sequence: TGTGCCAGCAGTTTATCTAGCGGGAGGGCCGCGGAGACCCAGTACTTC. The encoded protein is CASSLSSGRAAETQYF. The variable domain in full, with the rest retrieved from reference TRBV28 and TRBJ2-5, is DVKVTQSSRYLVKRTGEKVFLECVQDMDHENMFWYRQDPGLGLRLIYFSYDVKMKEKGDIPEGYSVSREKKERFSLILESASTNQTSMYLCASSLSSGRAAETQYFGPGTRLLVL.

The CDR3 reads CASSHPGQGLSTIYF. CDR3 in DNA: TGCGCCAGCAGCCACCCGGGACAGGGGTTAAGCACCATATATTTT. The J gene is TRBJ1-3, the V gene TRBV4-1; 10 nucleotides match TRBD1. J gave up 9 bases and V 3 bases, and 8 bases lay outside the gene matches. The CDR3 totals 15 residues. Germline V gene sequence: CDR1 MGHRA, CDR2 YSYEKL.

The V gene is TRBV19, the J gene TRBJ1-6; 10 bases are shared with TRBD1. Germline trimming cut 4 bases from V and 4 bases from J; bases unmatched to any gene: 10. In germline, CDR1 is LNHDA, CDR2 SQIVND (reference sequence). CDR3 size: 18 residues. In nucleotides, the CDR3 is TGTGCCAGTAGTACCCCGGGACAGGGGACCCGTTATAATTCACCCCTCCACTTT. It yields the protein CASSTPGQGTRYNSPLHF.

The rearrangement links TRBV11-2 to TRBJ1-2; 7 bases align to TRBD1. The germline CDR1 and CDR2 sequences are SGHAT and FQNNGV. This CDR3 is built from 13 residues. V lost 7 bases and J lost 2; bases outside the gene matches: 4. DNA of the CDR3: TGTGCCAGCACCCTGGACAGGAACTATGGCTACACCTTC. It specifies CASTLDRNYGYTF. The whole variable domain, filled in from reference TRBV11-2 and TRBJ1-2, reads EAGVAQSPRYKIIEKRQSVAFWCNPISGHATLYWYQQILGQGPKLLIQFQNNGVVDDSQLPKDRFSAERLKGVDSTLKIQPAKLEDSAVYLCASTLDRNYGYTFGSGTRLTVV.

The CDR3 DNA is TGTGCCAGCAGCGTAGGCGGGAGCGGGTGGGAGACCCAGTACTTC. Residues: CASSVGGSGWETQYF. The chain links TRBV9 to TRBJ2-5; 7 nucleotides line up with TRBD2. V lost 0 bases to trimming and J lost 5 bases; unmatched junction nucleotides: 7. Germline CDR1 and CDR2: SGDLS and YYNGEE. This CDR3 is built from 15 residues.

The chain joins TRBV5-1 to TRBJ1-1; maybe TRBD1 (5 bases). CDR1 is SGHRS and CDR2 is YFSETQ in the germline V gene. This CDR3 is 14 amino acids long. The V and J ends lost 0 bases and 4 bases respectively, with 10 bases between them. CDR3 in amino acids: CASSLDGGTTEAFF. DNA for the CDR3: TGCGCCAGCAGCTTGGACGGGGGGACCACTGAAGCTTTCTTT.

This clone appeared a few times. The V call is TRBV28, the J call TRBJ2-7, with a tentative D call TRBD2 (6 bases). Trimming took 2 bases from V and 0 from J, leaving 14 bases between them. The CDR3 extends over 16 amino acids. Germline-derived CDR1 and CDR2 are MDHEN and SYDVKM. CDR3 nucleotide sequence: TGTGCCAGCAGTTTAGATGGCGGGATATCCTCCTACGAGCAGTACTTC. Its translation: CASSLDGGISSYEQYF.